This TCR beta chain originates from a study of blood T cells in healthy people across ages. The V gene's germline CDR1 is DFQATT and CDR2 SNEGSKA (reference sequence). V was clipped by 1 base and J by 4 bases, with 10 bases between them. The CDR3 loop spans 13 amino acids. Only a few counts were recorded for this clonotype. It was with a sample-barcoded 5' primer and a J-beta primer mix that a second PCR of roughly 6 to 11 cycles was run. Each cDNA molecule, via a template-switch adaptor with 12 random nucleotides, was tagged. A single record per CDR3 protein comes from TCRdb applying MiXCR to the 5' RACE reads. The sample records under 1,000,000 distinct CDR3 sequences, 35% to 60% being singletons.

The TCR was taken from a man older than 75 in good health. V and J are TRBV20-1 and TRBJ2-5; the D call may be TRBD1 or TRBD2 (6 bases each). Sequenced sample: blood. As DNA, the CDR3 is TGCAGTGCTAGAGTACAGGGACTAGAGACCCAGTACTTC. Amino acids: CSARVQGLETQYF.